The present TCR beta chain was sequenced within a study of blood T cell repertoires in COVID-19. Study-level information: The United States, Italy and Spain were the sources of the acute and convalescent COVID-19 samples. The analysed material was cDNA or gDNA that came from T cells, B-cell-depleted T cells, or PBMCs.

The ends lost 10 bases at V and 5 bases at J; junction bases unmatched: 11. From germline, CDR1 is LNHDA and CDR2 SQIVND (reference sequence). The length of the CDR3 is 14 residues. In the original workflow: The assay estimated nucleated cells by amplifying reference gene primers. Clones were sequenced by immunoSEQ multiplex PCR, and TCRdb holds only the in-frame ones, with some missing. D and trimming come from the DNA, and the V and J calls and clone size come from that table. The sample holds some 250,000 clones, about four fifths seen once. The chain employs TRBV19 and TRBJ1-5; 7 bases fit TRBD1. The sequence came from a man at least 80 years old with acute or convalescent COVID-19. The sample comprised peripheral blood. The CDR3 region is CATQDRVQYQPQHF. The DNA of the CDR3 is TGTGCCACCCAAGACAGGGTTCAGTATCAGCCCCAGCATTTT.